This T cell receptor (beta chain) was obtained from a study of blood T cell repertoires in COVID-19. At the level of the study: Some COVID-19 samples were acute and others convalescent; all came from the United States, Italy and Spain.

V was pared by 4 bases and J by 2 bases, with 8 bases of the junction left unmatched. This CDR3 region has 15 residues. Looked up from germline, CDR1 is SGHRS and CDR2 is YFSETQ. Libraries were prepared by immunoSEQ multiplex PCR; TCRdb keeps only in-frame clonotypes and omits some of them. The sample includes 65,000 to 90,000 clones, approximately 86% seen only once; the top ten take roughly 28%. This TCR came from a woman older than 75 with acute or convalescent COVID-19. The chain has TRBV5-1 and TRBJ2-7, with 8 bases aligning to TRBD2. Sequencing was performed on peripheral blood. The CDR3 loop is CASSLSAGRAYEQYF. CDR3 sequence (DNA): TGCGCCAGCAGCCTCTCAGCCGGGAGGGCCTACGAGCAGTACTTC. Using reference TRBV5-1 and TRBJ2-7 for the parts outside the CDR3, the full variable domain is KAGVTQTPRYLIKTRGQQVTLSCSPISGHRSVSWYQQTPGQGLQFLFEYFSETQRNKGNFPGRFSGRQFSNSRSEMNVSTLELGDSALYLCASSLSAGRAYEQYFGPGTRLTVT.